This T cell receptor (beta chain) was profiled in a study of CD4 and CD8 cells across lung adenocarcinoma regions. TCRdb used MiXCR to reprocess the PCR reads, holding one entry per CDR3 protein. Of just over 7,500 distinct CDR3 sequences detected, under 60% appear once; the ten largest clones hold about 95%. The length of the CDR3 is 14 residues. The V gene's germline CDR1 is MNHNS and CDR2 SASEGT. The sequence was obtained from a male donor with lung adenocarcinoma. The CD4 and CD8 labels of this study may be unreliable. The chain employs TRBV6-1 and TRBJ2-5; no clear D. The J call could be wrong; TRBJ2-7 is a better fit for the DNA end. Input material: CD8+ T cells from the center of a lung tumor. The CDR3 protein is CASSDNLPPYEQYF. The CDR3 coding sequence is TGTGCCAGCAGTGATAATCTACCCCCCTACGAGCAGTACTTC.